This T cell receptor (beta chain) was captured in a study of molecular identifiers for immune sequencing clone quantification. The germline gives CDR1 SGHNT, CDR2 YYREEE (reference sequence). J gave up 2 bases and V 4 bases, and 4 bases lay outside the gene matches. The CDR3 consists of 15 residues. This clonotype was seen many times. A single record per CDR3 protein comes from TCRdb applying MiXCR to the PCR reads. Of a few hundred thousand distinct CDR3 sequences listed, around 21% were seen once; the top ten hold around 0.84%. Sequencing was performed on naive CD8+ T cells from blood, with Jurkat cell RNA spiked in. Indicated subset: FACS-sorted CD8+CD4-CCR7+CD45RA+ naive T cells. The clonotype comes from a human donor in good health. Some libraries in this study had Jurkat cell RNA spiked in. This chain joins TRBV5-4 and TRBJ2-5; 11 bases match TRBD2. In DNA form, the CDR3 reads TGTGCCAGCAGCCCGGGACTAGCGGATCAAGAGACCCAGTACTTC. It codes for CASSPGLADQETQYF. Full variable domain (outside the CDR3, taken from reference TRBV5-4 and TRBJ2-5): ETGVTQSPTHLIKTRGQQVTLRCSSQSGHNTVSWYQQALGQGPQFIFQYYREEENGRGNFPPRFSGLQFPNYSSELNVNALELDDSALYLCASSPGLADQETQYFGPGTRLLVL.